What follows describes a single T cell receptor (beta chain). The PCR ran on 60 Vbeta and 13 Jbeta primers. The protocol was immunoSEQ multiplex PCR, while the TCRdb copy is restricted to in-frame clones and leaves out a portion. The data show some 110,000 clones, approximately 78% seen once. Germline CDR1 and CDR2: MNHEY and SMNVEV (reference sequence). The CDR3 totals 16 residues. Losses at the gene ends were 4 bases for V and 0 bases for J; bases not matched to a gene: 9. This record comes from a study of cytomegalovirus exposure and HLA in healthy donors. Source material: PBMCs. The sequence derives from a woman aged 30 to 39 in good health and CMV-seronegative. The chain employs TRBV27 and TRBJ2-7, with TRBD1 matching 7 bases. For the CDR3, the DNA is TGTGCCAGCAGTTCCGGACAGGTGACTCACTCCTACGAGCAGTACTTC. Translated, it gives CASSSGQVTHSYEQYF.